A selection of T cell receptor beta chains follows, all from one sample in a study of blood T cell repertoires in COVID-19. Repertoires were generated with immunoSEQ multiplex PCR, while TCRdb's copy carries only in-frame clones and drops some. The sample has about 100,000 clones, about 82% seen once; the top ten hold over 10%. The sample was peripheral blood. The receptors come from a woman aged 55-70 years in a cohort sampled during active or convalescent COVID-19. Each CDR3 is given with its conserved first and last residue. A D gene is named only where the DNA matches it firmly. A row's size may be missing; if present it is once, few, many or a size class.

TRBJ2-2	.	TRBV5-1	once	CASSLGRNTGELFF	TGCGCCAGCAGCTTGGGGAGGAACACCGGGGAGCTGTTTTTT
TRBJ2-7	.	TRBV29-1	.	CSVEGQAGSYEQYF	TGCAGCGTTGAAGGGCAGGCAGGCTCCTACGAGCAGTACTTC
TRBJ2-2	.	TRBV9	.	CASSQNTGELFF	TGTGCCAGCAGCCAGAACACCGGGGAGCTGTTTTTT
TRBJ2-6	.	TRBV4-1	.	CASSQDYGASGANVLTF	TGCGCCAGCAGCCAAGATTACGGAGCCTCTGGGGCCAACGTCCTGACTTTC
TRBJ2-2	.	TRBV5-1	once	CAASLGTPNTGELFF	TGCGCCGCCTCTCTCGGGACACCCAACACCGGGGAGCTGTTTTTT
TRBJ2-1	TRBD2	TRBV6-5	.	CASKETSGGHEQFF	TGTGCCAGCAAGGAGACTAGCGGGGGGCATGAGCAGTTCTTC
TRBJ1-5	.	TRBV28	.	CASGTNNQPQHF	TGTGCCAGTGGGACAAACAATCAGCCCCAGCATTTT
TRBJ1-6	TRBD1	TRBV4-1	.	CASSQFLRDRGSPLHF	TGCGCCAGCAGCCAATTCCTCCGGGACAGGGGATCACCCCTCCACTTT
TRBJ1-1	.	TRBV28	.	CASSGGGGMNTEAFF	TGTGCCAGCAGTGGAGGGGGGGGCATGAACACTGAAGCTTTCTTT
TRBJ1-1	.	TRBV5-5	.	CASSLVPGVVTEAFF	TGTGCCAGCAGCTTGGTTCCAGGGGTGGTCACTGAAGCTTTCTTT
TRBJ1-1	TRBD1	TRBV18	.	CASSPGRGTEAFF	TGTGCCAGCTCACCTGGCAGGGGGACTGAAGCTTTCTTT
TRBJ1-1	.	TRBV18	.	CASSSSQGNTEAFF	TGTGCCAGCTCAAGTTCACAGGGGAACACTGAAGCTTTCTTT
TRBJ2-7	.	TRBV15	.	CATSRGNNRVMNEQYF	TGTGCCACCAGCAGAGGAAATAACAGGGTAATGAACGAGCAGTACTTC
TRBJ2-1	TRBD2	TRBV12-3/TRBV12-4	.	CASSGSGSDEQFF	TGTGCCAGCAGCGGTAGCGGGAGTGATGAGCAGTTCTTC
TRBJ2-5	.	TRBV19	.	CASSIRFTSMETQYF	TGTGCCAGTAGTATCCGGTTTACGAGCATGGAGACCCAGTACTTC